The next 27 T cell receptor beta chains were all read from a single sample in a study of blood T cell repertoires in COVID-19. Profiled with immunoSEQ multiplex PCR; TCRdb holds only in-frame clones, not every one. The table has around 94,000 clones, 80% to 95% seen once. Specimen: peripheral blood. Receptors originate from a young man with acute or convalescent COVID-19.

The table lists this clone with a count of one. The chain joins TRBV9 to TRBJ1-3; possibly TRBD1 for D (5 bases). Deletions cut 6 bases from V and 2 bases from J, with 12 bases between. There are 14 residues in the CDR3. The germline V gene has CDR1 SGDLS and CDR2 YYNGEE. CDR3 bases: TGTGCCAGCACCGCAGGACATGCTGGAAACACCATATATTTT. This gives the protein CASTAGHAGNTIYF.

This chain connects TRBV27 to TRBJ2-3; tentatively, D is TRBD1 (6 bases). The CDR3 spans 15 residues. V was trimmed by 2 bases and J by 4 bases, leaving 13 bases between them. Per germline, CDR1 MNHEY and CDR2 SMNVEV (reference sequence). CDR3 region: CASSLQQGRADTQYF. The CDR3 DNA reads as TGTGCCAGCAGTTTACAACAGGGAAGGGCAGATACGCAGTATTTT.

This rearrangement joins TRBV18 to TRBJ2-5; D not resolved. The germline gives CDR1 KGHSH, CDR2 LQKENI. The V end was cut by 1 base, the J end by 2 bases, with 8 bases between. The length of the CDR3 is 14 residues. Written as DNA, the CDR3 is TGTGCCAGCTCACCACTCGAGACTCAAGAGACCCAGTACTTC. Its translation: CASSPLETQETQYF.

The chain carries TRBV19 and TRBJ1-1; TRBD1 is a possible D gene (6 bases). The CDR3 extends over 14 amino acids. From germline, CDR1 is LNHDA and CDR2 SQIVND (reference sequence). V lost 3 bases and J 4 bases, leaving 12 bases between the germline ends. The CDR3 is CASSMWGPGTEAFF. For the CDR3, the DNA is TGTGCCAGTAGTATGTGGGGGCCGGGCACTGAAGCTTTCTTT.

Of note for this clone: The limits of the CDR3 on the DNA are not certain, so only TCRdb's listed CDR3 is given. The rearrangement uses TRBV13 and TRBJ2-2; the table's TRBD2 call for D was not verified on the DNA. The CDR3 sequence runs 15 residues, both termini included. Looked up from germline, CDR1 is PRHDT and CDR2 is FYEKMQ (reference sequence). The CDR3 protein is CASSFGPGDTGELFF.

The rearrangement joins TRBV9 to TRBJ1-1, with 8 bases aligning to TRBD1. CDR1 SGDLS and CDR2 YYNGEE come from the germline V gene. The CDR3 has 15 amino acids. With 2 bases clipped from V and 3 bases from J, the junction kept 6 bases outside the gene matches. The CDR3 loop reads CASSVQTGDYTEAFF. The CDR3 nucleotides are TGTGCCAGCAGCGTCCAGACAGGGGACTACACTGAAGCTTTCTTT. Full variable domain (missing parts from reference TRBV9 and TRBJ1-1): DSGVTQTPKHLITATGQRVTLRCSPRSGDLSVYWYQQSLDQGLQFLIQYYNGEERAKGNILERFSAQQFPDLHSELNLSSLELGDSALYFCASSVQTGDYTEAFFGQGTRLTVV.

V is TRBV4-1 and J is TRBJ1-6; 7 positions match TRBD1. Germline CDR1 MGHRA, CDR2 YSYEKL. The CDR3 loop spans 15 amino acids. V shed 1 base and J 10 bases; nucleotides not matched to a gene: 7. DNA for the CDR3: TGCGCCAGCAGCCAAGGGACAGGCGTAAGCTCACCCCTCCACTTT. Its translation is CASSQGTGVSSPLHF.

This chain links TRBV24-1 with TRBJ2-5; 7 bases match TRBD2. Per the germline V gene, CDR1 is KGHDR and CDR2 is SFDVKD. Trimming cost V 2 bases and J 1 base; bases outside gene matches: 9. The CDR3 spans 17 residues. The CDR3 is CATSDSRSSGSQETQYF. The CDR3 region has the DNA TGTGCCACCAGTGATTCCCGGTCTAGCGGCTCCCAAGAGACCCAGTACTTC.

The J gene is TRBJ2-7, the V gene TRBV5-1; 9 positions match TRBD1. V shed 0 bases, J shed 3 bases, and the junction held 7 bases outside the gene matches. CDR3 length: 16 residues. The germline CDR1 and CDR2 sequences are SGHRS and YFSETQ. This chain's CDR3 is CASSLGLGQGYYEQYF. Written as DNA, the CDR3 is TGCGCCAGCAGCTTGGGCCTAGGACAGGGGTACTACGAGCAGTACTTC.

CDR3 bases: TGTGCCAGCAGCCAAGGTCCTAGGGCTTTCTTT. It specifies CASSQGPRAFF. The rearrangement links TRBV3-1 (or the pseudogene TRBV3-2) to TRBJ1-1; D is undetermined. Trimming cost V 1 base and J 11 bases, with 8 bases left between them. The CDR3 spans 11 residues. CDR1 LGHDT and CDR2 YNNKEL come from the germline V gene (reference sequence).

The count of this clone is one. The chain links TRBV20-1 to TRBJ1-3, with unresolved D. The V and J ends lost 3 bases and 7 bases respectively, with 13 bases between them. Germline V gives CDR1 DFQATT, CDR2 SNEGSKA (reference sequence). The CDR3 is made up of 13 amino acids. CDR3 protein: CSASGLERNTIYF. For the CDR3, the DNA is TGCAGTGCTAGTGGGTTGGAGAGGAACACCATATATTTT.

This clone was recorded only once. The chain couples TRBV7-2 to TRBJ1-1, with D possibly TRBD1 on 5 matching bases. The CDR3 has 14 residues. Germline values: CDR1 SGHTA, CDR2 FQGNSA. The V end lost 0 bases, the J end lost 6 bases, and 11 bases lay between the germline ends. CDR3 nucleotide sequence: TGTGCCAGCAGCTTAGCGGCCGTGACAGCTGAAGCTTTCTTT. Translation: CASSLAAVTAEAFF.

This clone has only one observation. The V gene is TRBV19, the J gene TRBJ1-5; no clear D gene. The ends were cut back, 5 bases at V and 7 bases at J, with 15 bases in the middle. Germline V gene data show CDR1 as LNHDA and CDR2 as SQIVND (reference sequence). The CDR3 loop spans 14 amino acids. CDR3 in DNA: TGTGCCAGTAGTTCGGACTCAACCCGACAGCCCCAGCATTTT. It is translated as CASSSDSTRQPQHF.

V is TRBV6-1 and J is TRBJ1-5; possible D gene TRBD1, 5 bases. V lost 3 bases, J lost 6 bases, and 15 bases lay in between. The V gene's germline CDR1 is MNHNS and CDR2 SASEGT. The CDR3 is 15 amino acids. CDR3 sequence (DNA): TGTGCCAGCAGTGACCACCGACAGTCCTTTCAGCCCCAGCATTTT. Amino acid sequence: CASSDHRQSFQPQHF.

V gene TRBV19 combines with J gene TRBJ2-7; 7 bases map to TRBD1. V dropped 9 bases and J dropped 1; count of bases not matched to a gene: 6. Per germline, CDR1 LNHDA and CDR2 SQIVND (reference sequence). The CDR3 extends over 13 amino acids. In DNA, the CDR3 is TGTGCCAGCCTACAGGGGCAGTCCTACGAGCAGTACTTC. The encoded protein is CASLQGQSYEQYF. The full variable domain, in which reference TRBV19 and TRBJ2-7 provide the parts outside the CDR3, is DGGITQSPKYLFRKEGQNVTLSCEQNLNHDAMYWYRQDPGQGLRLIYYSQIVNDFQKGDIAEGYSVSREKKESFPLTVTSAQKNPTAFYLCASLQGQSYEQYFGPGTRLTVT.

This chain joins TRBV5-6 and TRBJ1-2; D unclear. The CDR3 sequence is 13 residues long. Germline loops: CDR1 SGHDT, CDR2 YYEEEE. Trimming shortened V by 3 bases and J by 12 bases, and 18 bases separated the two germline ends. The CDR3 loop is CASSSDREASDTF. CDR3 nucleotide sequence: TGTGCCAGCAGCTCCGACCGGGAAGCGAGCGACACCTTC.

The gene calls are TRBV19 and TRBJ1-5; the D gene is possibly TRBD1 (6 bases). Germline V gives CDR1 LNHDA, CDR2 SQIVND (reference sequence). The CDR3 runs to 17 residues. The V end lost 10 bases, the J end lost 0 bases, and 22 bases lay between the germline ends. As DNA, the CDR3 is TGTGCCACTGAATCTCGACAGGCGTTATATAGCAATCAGCCCCAGCATTTT. Protein sequence: CATESRQALYSNQPQHF.

V is TRBV4-1 and J is TRBJ2-7; the match to TRBD1 covers 7 bases. The CDR3 extends over 17 amino acids. The V gene end was trimmed by 1 base and the J gene end by 0 bases; junction bases not matched to a gene: 9. Per germline, CDR1 MGHRA and CDR2 YSYEKL. The CDR3 spells CASSQGGTRDSSYEQYF. The CDR3 DNA sequence: TGCGCCAGCAGCCAAGGTGGGACCCGGGACAGCTCCTACGAGCAGTACTTC.

V usage is TRBV30 and J usage is TRBJ1-2; D not resolved. CDR1 GTSNPN and CDR2 SVGIG come from the germline V gene (reference sequence). This CDR3 contains 14 residues. V gave up 0 bases and J gave up 0 bases, with 8 bases separating them. The CDR3 spells CAWSVPNSNYGYTF. DNA of the CDR3: TGTGCCTGGAGTGTACCTAACTCTAACTATGGCTACACCTTC.

V gene TRBV29-1 combines with J gene TRBJ2-7, with TRBD1 matching 10 bases. Losses at the gene ends were 1 base for V and 4 bases for J; bases not matched to a gene: 7. The CDR3 loop spans 15 amino acids. CDR1 SQVTM and CDR2 ANQGSEA come from the germline V gene. Here the CDR3 reads CSVEAETGGRYEQYF. In DNA, the CDR3 is TGCAGCGTTGAAGCCGAGACAGGGGGCCGTTACGAGCAGTACTTC.

The rearrangement joins TRBV18 to TRBJ2-6; D is perhaps TRBD1 (6 bases). The CDR3 runs to 17 residues. CDR1 and CDR2 from the germline V gene are KGHSH and LQKENI. V lost 3 bases and J 3 bases, leaving 15 bases between the germline ends. The CDR3 sequence: CASSPQNRVYGANVLTF. In DNA, the CDR3 is TGTGCCAGCTCACCCCAGAACAGGGTTTATGGGGCCAACGTCCTGACTTTC.

The rearrangement uses TRBV29-1 and TRBJ2-3; D gene ambiguous. This CDR3 has 15 amino acids. The germline V and J ends were trimmed by 5 bases and 0 bases, with 15 bases remaining between them. CDR1 and CDR2 from the germline V gene are SQVTM and ANQGSEA. This CDR3 is CSVTQPMVSTDTQYF. CDR3 nucleotide sequence: TGCAGCGTTACCCAACCTATGGTTAGCACAGATACGCAGTATTTT.

The sample holds one count of this clone. V gene TRBV15 combines with J gene TRBJ1-2; D is perhaps TRBD1 (6 bases). Germline CDR1 LNHNV, CDR2 YYDKDF (reference sequence). The CDR3 is made up of 18 amino acids. The V gene lost 0 bases and the J gene lost 8 bases, with 25 bases spanning the gap. The CDR3: CATSRDPLGVKQGTGYTF. The CDR3 bases are TGTGCCACCAGCAGAGATCCGCTCGGGGTTAAACAGGGCACCGGCTACACCTTC.

The chain has TRBV5-4 and TRBJ1-2; D ambiguous. Germline values: CDR1 SGHNT, CDR2 YYREEE (reference sequence). V was trimmed by 4 bases and J by 2 bases, leaving 12 bases between them. CDR3 length: 14 amino acids. The CDR3 nucleotides read TGTGCCAGCAGCCCCGGCCCGGGGAACTATGGCTACACCTTC. This gives the protein CASSPGPGNYGYTF.

The chain has TRBV28 and TRBJ1-1; tentatively, D is TRBD1 (5 bases). V was clipped by 4 bases and J by 7 bases, with 13 bases between them. Germline assignment: CDR1 MDHEN and CDR2 SYDVKM. The CDR3 runs 13 residues. Written as DNA, the CDR3 is TGTGCCAGCAGTTCCCCAGGGCGGGGTGAAGCTTTCTTT. Amino acid sequence: CASSSPGRGEAFF.

The J gene is TRBJ2-7, the V gene TRBV5-8, with a weak D call TRBD1 (6 bases). The germline V gene has CDR1 SGHTS and CDR2 YDEGEE. Deletions cut 0 bases from V and 1 base from J, with 11 bases between. The CDR3 totals 15 residues. Written as DNA, the CDR3 is TGTGCCAGCAGCTTGGACAGGGATAGGTCCTACGAGCAGTACTTC. It specifies CASSLDRDRSYEQYF.

The V gene is TRBV20-1, the J gene TRBJ2-7, with D maybe TRBD2 (5 bases). CDR1 and CDR2 from the germline V gene are DFQATT and SNEGSKA (reference sequence). This CDR3 has 15 residues. Trimming removed 3 bases at V and 7 bases at J, with 22 bases between. The CDR3 DNA follows: TGCAGTGCTAGTAAACCCGCCCCTAGCCCCCGGGAGCAGTACTTC. It translates to CSASKPAPSPREQYF.